These 4 T cell receptor beta chains came from one sample sequenced in a study of CD8 T cells in ankylosing spondylitis. A single record per CDR3 protein comes from TCRdb applying MiXCR to the 5' RACE reads. The sample has approximately 220,000 distinct CDR3 sequences; more than 25% are singletons. The sequenced material came from blood, either unsorted or a sorted T cell fraction (not recorded which). The receptors originated from a male donor with ankylosing spondylitis or in good health (not recorded which).

This clonotype has a count of ten or more. The chain uses TRBV20-1 and TRBJ2-1; no firm D call. The V gene's germline CDR1 is DFQATT and CDR2 SNEGSKA (reference sequence). The V end lost 4 bases, the J end lost 10 bases, and 5 bases lay between the germline ends. The CDR3 loop spans 9 amino acids. CDR3 in DNA: TGCAGTGCTACGAAGGAGCAGTTCTTC. Translating it yields CSATKEQFF.

This clonotype was seen at least ten times. V is TRBV3-1 and J is TRBJ2-7; D is undetermined. This CDR3 is built from 13 residues. V was cut by 3 bases and J by 3 bases, with 9 bases left in between. CDR1 and CDR2 (germline): LGHDT, YNNKEL (reference sequence). The CDR3 bases are TGTGCCAGCAGCCACCCGGTGAACTACGAGCAGTACTTC. Encoded protein: CASSHPVNYEQYF.

Comment on this clonotype: A much larger clone differs by one base, so this may be a read error. The rearrangement links TRBV28 to TRBJ1-1; tentative D call: TRBD1 (5 bases). Germline V CDR1 and CDR2: MDHEN, SYDVKM. CDR3 size: 13 residues. The chain's CDR3 is CASRWTLNTEALF. The CDR3 DNA reads as TGTGCCAGCAGGTGGACACTAAACACTGAAGCTTTATTT.

The chain links TRBV20-1 to TRBJ1-4; no clear D gene. The CDR3 is 14 residues long. Germline CDR1 and CDR2: DFQATT and SNEGSKA (reference sequence). V lost 7 bases to trimming and J lost 7 bases, with 19 bases between them. This CDR3 is CSVGRRLPGEKLFF. DNA for the CDR3: TGCAGTGTCGGTCGACGTTTACCTGGTGAAAAACTGTTTTTT.